This T cell receptor beta chain emerged from a study of monozygotic twins with inflammatory bowel disease. Worth noting for this clonotype: Its antigen remains unknown.

A total RNA quantity of around 3,600 ng went into each TCR library. Nested amplification of TCRalpha and TCRbeta cDNA involved two PCRs of roughly 17 and 9 cycles. TCRdb reprocessed the 5' RACE reads, with one entry per CDR3 protein and no DNA. The sample table includes fewer than 200,000 distinct CDR3 sequences. Germline V gene data show CDR1 as SGHTA and CDR2 as FQGNSA. The CDR3 loop spans 16 amino acids. General study points: Distinguishing T cell subtypes was not possible. It was in IBD patients that TCRbeta diversity (inverse Simpson) was lower than in healthy co-twins.

The receptor comes from a human donor with ulcerative colitis or Crohn's disease, or a healthy co-twin of an affected twin (not recorded which). The chain links TRBV7-2 to TRBJ2-4; TCRdb's D call of TRBD2 is untestable without DNA. Sequences were obtained from blood. CDR3 amino acids: CASSSGLAGAKNIQYF.